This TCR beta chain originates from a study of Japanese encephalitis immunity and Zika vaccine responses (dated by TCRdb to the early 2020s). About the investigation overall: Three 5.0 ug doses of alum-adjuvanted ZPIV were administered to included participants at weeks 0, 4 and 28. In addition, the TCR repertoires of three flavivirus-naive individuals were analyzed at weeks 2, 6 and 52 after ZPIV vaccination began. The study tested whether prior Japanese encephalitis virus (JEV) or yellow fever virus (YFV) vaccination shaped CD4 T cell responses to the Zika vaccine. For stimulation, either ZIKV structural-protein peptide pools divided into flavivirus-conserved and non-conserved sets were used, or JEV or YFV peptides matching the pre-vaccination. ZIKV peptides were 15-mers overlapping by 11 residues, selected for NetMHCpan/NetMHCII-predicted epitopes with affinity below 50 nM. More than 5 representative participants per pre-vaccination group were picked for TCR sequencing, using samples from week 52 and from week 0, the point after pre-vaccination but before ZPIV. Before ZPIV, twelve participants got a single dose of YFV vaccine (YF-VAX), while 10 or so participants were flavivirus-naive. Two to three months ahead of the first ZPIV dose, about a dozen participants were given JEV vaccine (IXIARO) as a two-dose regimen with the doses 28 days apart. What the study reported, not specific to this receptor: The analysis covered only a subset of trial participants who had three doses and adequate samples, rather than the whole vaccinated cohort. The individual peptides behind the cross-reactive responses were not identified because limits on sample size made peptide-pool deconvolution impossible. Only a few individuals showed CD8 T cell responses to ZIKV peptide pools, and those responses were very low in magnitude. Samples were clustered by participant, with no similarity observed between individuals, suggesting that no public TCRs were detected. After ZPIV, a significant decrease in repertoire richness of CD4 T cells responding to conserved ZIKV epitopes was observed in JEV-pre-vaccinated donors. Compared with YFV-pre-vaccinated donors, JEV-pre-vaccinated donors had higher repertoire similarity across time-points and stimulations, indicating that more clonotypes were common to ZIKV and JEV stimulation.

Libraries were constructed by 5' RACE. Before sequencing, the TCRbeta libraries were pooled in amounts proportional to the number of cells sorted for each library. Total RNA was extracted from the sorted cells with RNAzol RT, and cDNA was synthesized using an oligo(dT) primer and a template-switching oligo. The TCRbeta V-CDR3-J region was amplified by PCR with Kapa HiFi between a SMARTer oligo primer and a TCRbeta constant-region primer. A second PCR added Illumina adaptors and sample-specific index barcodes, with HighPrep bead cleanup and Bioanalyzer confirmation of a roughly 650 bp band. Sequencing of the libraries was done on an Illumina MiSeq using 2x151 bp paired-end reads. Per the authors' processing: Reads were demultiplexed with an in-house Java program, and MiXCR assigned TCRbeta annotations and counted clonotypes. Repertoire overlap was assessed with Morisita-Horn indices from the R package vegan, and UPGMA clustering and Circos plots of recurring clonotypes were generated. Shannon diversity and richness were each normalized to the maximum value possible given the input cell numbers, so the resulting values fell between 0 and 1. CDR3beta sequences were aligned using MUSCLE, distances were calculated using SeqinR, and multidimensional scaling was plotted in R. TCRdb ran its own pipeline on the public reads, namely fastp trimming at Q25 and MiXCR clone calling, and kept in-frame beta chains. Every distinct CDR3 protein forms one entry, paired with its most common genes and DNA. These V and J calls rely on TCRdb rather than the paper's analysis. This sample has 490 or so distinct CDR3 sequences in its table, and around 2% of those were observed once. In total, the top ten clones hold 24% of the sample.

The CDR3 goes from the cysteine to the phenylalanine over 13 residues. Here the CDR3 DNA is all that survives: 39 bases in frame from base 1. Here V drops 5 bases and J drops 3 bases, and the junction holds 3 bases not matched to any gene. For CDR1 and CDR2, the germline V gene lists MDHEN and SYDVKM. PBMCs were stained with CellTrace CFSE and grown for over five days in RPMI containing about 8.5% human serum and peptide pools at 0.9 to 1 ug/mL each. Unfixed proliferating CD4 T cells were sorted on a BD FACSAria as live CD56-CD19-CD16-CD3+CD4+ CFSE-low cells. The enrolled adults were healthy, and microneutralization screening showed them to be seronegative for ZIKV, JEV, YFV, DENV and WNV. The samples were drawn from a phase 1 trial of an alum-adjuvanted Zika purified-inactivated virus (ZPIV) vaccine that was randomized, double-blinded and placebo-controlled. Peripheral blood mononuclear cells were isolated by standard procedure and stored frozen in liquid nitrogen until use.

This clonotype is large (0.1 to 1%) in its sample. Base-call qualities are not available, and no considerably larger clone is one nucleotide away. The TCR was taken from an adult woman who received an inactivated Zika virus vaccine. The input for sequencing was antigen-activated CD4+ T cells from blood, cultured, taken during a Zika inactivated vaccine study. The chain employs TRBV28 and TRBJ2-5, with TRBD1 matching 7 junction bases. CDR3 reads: CASSLTGKETQYF. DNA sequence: TGTGCCAGCAGTCTGACAGGGAAAGAGACCCAGTACTTC.